In this sample, the clone carrying this T cell receptor (beta chain) turned up many times. CDR3 length: 14 amino acids. V lost 4 bases and J lost 4, with 14 bases in between. Germline V gene sequence: CDR1 SGHRS, CDR2 YFSETQ. The data stem from a study of T cells after yellow fever vaccination. TCRdb called the 5' RACE reads again in MiXCR, with one record for every CDR3 protein. In the table there are 250,000 or so distinct CDR3 sequences, around 3.5% of which are singletons. The sequence came from a young man who received the YFV17D yellow fever vaccine. Specimen: PBMCs, collected 15 days after the yellow fever booster vaccination. The rearrangement joins TRBV5-1 to TRBJ1-1; the D is unclear. The CDR3 region has the DNA TGCGCCAGCAGCACTAGACCCTGGGGCACTGAAGCTTTCTTT. This translates into CASSTRPWGTEAFF.